This TCR beta chain was recovered during a study of shared clonotypes between healthy human individuals. Study-wide results and limits: The study found 4.5% to 6% of naive CD4 clonotypes shared across a handful of donors.

As regards this clone: Its antigen is not identified.

Template for every sorted-subset replicate PCR totaled roughly 210 ng DNA, 30,000 to 35,000 T cell genomes. Authors' processing steps: Filtering differed since immunoSEQ provided only junctions, with no quality scores. Libraries were prepared by immunoSEQ multiplex PCR; TCRdb keeps only in-frame clonotypes and omits some of them. V and J calls and clone size are those listed in that table; D and trimming were worked out from the DNA. The sample yields about 1.5 million clones, 98% seen once. Germline CDR1 KGHSH, CDR2 LQKENI. Trimming left V 1 base short and J 1 base short, with 11 bases between. The CDR3 consists of 17 residues.

This TCR was sampled from a man aged 30 to 45 in good health. The chain couples TRBV18 to TRBJ2-6, with unresolved D. The sequenced sample was naive CD4+ T cells sorted from blood. As for subset: CD45RA+ positively selected. The CDR3 nucleotides read TGTGCCAGCTCACCACTCGAATCCGGATCTGGGGCCAACGTCCTGACTTTC. Protein product: CASSPLESGSGANVLTF.